These 16 T cell receptor beta chains were all obtained from the same sample, sequenced in a study of identical twins. TCRdb processed the 5' RACE reads anew with MiXCR; each CDR3 protein has one entry. The sample consists of roughly 720,000 distinct CDR3 sequences, 18% of them appearing once. This sample also belongs to another study, concerning T cells expressing NK-cell markers.

The sequenced sample consisted of PBMCs. The receptors were gathered from a woman aged 18-29 years in good health.

CDR3 nucleotide sequence: TGTGCCAGCAGCTTTTACGGGGCCGGGGCCAACGTCCTGACTTTC. Protein: CASSFYGAGANVLTF. The chain uses TRBV5-6 and TRBJ2-6; D may correspond to TRBD1 or TRBD2 (5 bases each). V dropped 2 bases and J dropped 4 bases, with 10 bases sitting between them. Germline loops: CDR1 SGHDT, CDR2 YYEEEE. The CDR3 has 15 amino acids.

V is TRBV18 and J is TRBJ2-1, with 8 bases lining up with TRBD2. This CDR3 region has 13 residues. The V and J ends lost 0 bases and 12 bases, in that order; junction bases with no gene match: 4. CDR1 and CDR2 (germline): KGHSH, LQKENI. The CDR3 reads CASSPPVAGWQFF. CDR3 sequence (DNA): TGTGCCAGCTCACCACCAGTAGCGGGGTGGCAGTTCTTC.

This clonotype was counted a few times. The rearrangement uses TRBV11-2 and TRBJ2-3; D remains ambiguous. Germline V gives CDR1 SGHAT, CDR2 FQNNGV. The V gene lost 4 bases and the J gene lost 4 bases, with 18 bases spanning the gap. The CDR3 length is 16 residues. This CDR3 is CASSSIRVDAPDTQYF. CDR3 DNA sequence: TGTGCCAGCAGCTCGATCCGGGTCGACGCCCCAGATACGCAGTATTTT.

This clonotype was recorded a few times. The J gene is TRBJ1-6, the V gene TRBV6-1; TRBD1 is a possible D gene (6 bases). V was clipped by 10 bases and J by 9 bases, with 22 bases between them. In germline, CDR1 is MNHNS, CDR2 SASEGT. CDR3 size: 15 residues. DNA for the CDR3: TGTGCCACCACGGTGGGGGGCGGAATTAGTTCACCCCTCCACTTT. It is translated as CATTVGGGISSPLHF.

This clonotype turned up a few times. This chain uses TRBV9 with TRBJ2-1, with 12 nucleotides matching TRBD2. There are 13 residues in the CDR3. Germline CDR1 is SGDLS and CDR2 is YYNGEE. V was clipped by 0 bases and J by 16 bases; unmatched bases: 5. CDR3 DNA sequence: TGTGCCAGCAGCGTAGAACTAGCGGGGGGCCAATTCTTC. It codes for CASSVELAGGQFF.

The J gene is TRBJ2-1, the V gene TRBV12-3 or TRBV12-4; a weak D match, TRBD2 (6 bases). V shed 10 bases and J shed 2 bases, with 12 bases lying between them. The CDR3 covers 13 residues. CDR3 amino acids: CATGGGAYNEQFF. CDR3 nucleotide sequence: TGTGCCACCGGGGGTGGAGCCTACAATGAGCAGTTCTTC.

This clonotype was observed many times. The rearrangement links TRBV12-3 or TRBV12-4 to TRBJ2-5, with a possible D match to TRBD2 (5 bases). The V and J ends lost 9 bases and 5 bases respectively, with 19 bases between them. The CDR3 extends over 14 amino acids. The CDR3 DNA follows: TGTGCCAGTAGCACGGGGTCTGAGGTTGAGACCCAGTACTTC. Protein: CASSTGSEVETQYF.

V and J are TRBV12-3 or TRBV12-4 and TRBJ2-1, with 9 bases that match TRBD1. CDR3 length: 15 residues. V shed 6 bases and J 7 bases; nucleotides not matched to a gene: 10. The CDR3 nucleotides read TGTGCCAGCAGCCAGGGACAGGGTAGGGTAAATGAGCAGTTCTTC. This gives the protein CASSQGQGRVNEQFF.

V is TRBV20-1 and J is TRBJ2-3; D is unresolved. Germline V gene data show CDR1 as DFQATT and CDR2 as SNEGSKA (reference sequence). The ends were cut back, 0 bases at V and 4 bases at J, with 11 bases in the middle. The CDR3 consists of 14 residues. CDR3: CSARDGPESDTQYF. The DNA for the CDR3 is TGCAGTGCTAGAGATGGGCCGGAATCAGATACGCAGTATTTT.

This clonotype was detected only a few times. The rearrangement links TRBV15 to TRBJ2-7; 8 positions match TRBD2. Germline CDR1 and CDR2: LNHNV and YYDKDF (reference sequence). The CDR3 extends over 13 amino acids. With V trimmed by 5 bases and J by 5 bases, 5 bases remained unmatched. The CDR3 reads CATSDSGEHEQYF. DNA of the CDR3: TGTGCCACCAGCGATAGCGGGGAACACGAGCAGTACTTC.

The chain couples TRBV4-3 to TRBJ2-1; 7 positions match TRBD2. J lost 7 bases, V lost 6 bases, and 6 bases had no gene match. This CDR3 is built from 13 residues. Germline CDR1 reads LGHNA; CDR2 reads YSLEER. CDR3 sequence reads: CASRGLRGNEQFF. In nucleotides, the CDR3 is TGCGCCAGCAGGGGACTACGTGGAAATGAGCAGTTCTTC.

This clonotype was recorded at least ten times. The chain has TRBV5-1 and TRBJ1-6; 9 bases are shared with TRBD1. Germline CDR1 reads SGHRS; CDR2 reads YFSETQ. V trimming: 4 bases; J trimming: 9 bases; junction bases outside the gene matches: 11. CDR3 length: 16 amino acids. CDR3 coding DNA: TGCGCCAGCAGCCGAAATCCGGGACAGGGACCTTCACCCCTCCACTTT. This gives the protein CASSRNPGQGPSPLHF.

In this sample, this clonotype turned up many times. The chain joins TRBV6-5 to TRBJ2-7; 7 nucleotides align to TRBD1. CDR3 length: 13 amino acids. V was pared by 2 bases and J by 3 bases, with 1 base of the junction left unmatched. From germline, CDR1 is MNHEY and CDR2 SVGAGI. CDR3 DNA sequence: TGTGCCAGCAGTTACCGGACAGGCTACGAGCAGTACTTC. Protein product: CASSYRTGYEQYF.

This clonotype has more than one count but fewer than ten. This sequence joins TRBV2 and TRBJ1-6, with TRBD1 matching over 7 bases. Per germline, CDR1 SNHLY and CDR2 FYNNEI. Trimming at V came to 5 bases and at J to 5 bases, leaving 9 bases not matched to a gene. CDR3 length equals 16 residues. The CDR3 is CASSYRDSEDNSPLHF. Written as DNA, the CDR3 is TGTGCCAGCAGTTATCGGGACAGCGAAGATAATTCACCCCTCCACTTT.

This clonotype was counted at least ten times. The rearrangement uses TRBV6-1 and TRBJ2-1, with D unclear. The CDR3 totals 14 residues. The ends were cut back, 4 bases at V and 3 bases at J, with 10 bases in the middle. Germline V gene data show CDR1 as MNHNS and CDR2 as SASEGT. The CDR3 DNA is TGTGCCAGCAGTGGGACCGTCGACTACAATGAGCAGTTCTTC. This encodes CASSGTVDYNEQFF.

This clonotype was found a few times. The chain carries TRBV5-5 and TRBJ1-2, with TRBD1 matching 8 bases. With 3 bases clipped from V and 8 bases from J, the junction kept 6 bases outside the gene matches. Germline V CDR1 and CDR2: SGHKS, YYEKEE (reference sequence). The CDR3 consists of 13 residues. The CDR3 DNA sequence: TGTGCCAGCAGCTCGACAGGGGTCGGAGGCTACACCTTC. This codes for CASSSTGVGGYTF.